The 17 T cell receptor beta chains below all came from one sample that was sequenced in a study of blood T cell repertoires in COVID-19. TCRdb's table, derived via immunoSEQ multiplex PCR, lists solely in-frame clones and lacks some. The sample has about 150,000 clones, around 87% seen once. What was sequenced was peripheral blood. The receptors come from a man older than 75 with acute or convalescent COVID-19.

The chain is built from TRBV7-2 and TRBJ2-2; D not resolved. Germline CDR1 SGHTA, CDR2 FQGNSA. The CDR3 is 15 residues long. V lost 3 bases, J lost 2 bases, and 10 bases lay in between. The CDR3 here is CASSFTNSNTGELFF. The DNA for the CDR3 is TGTGCCAGCAGCTTCACAAATTCTAACACCGGGGAGCTGTTTTTT.

The chain couples TRBV3-1 (or the pseudogene TRBV3-2) to TRBJ2-2; D gene unclear. This CDR3 has 14 amino acids. Trimming shortened V by 1 base and J by 2 bases, and 5 bases separated the two germline ends. Per the germline V gene, CDR1 is LGHDT and CDR2 is YNNKEL (reference sequence). The CDR3 coding sequence is TGTGCCAGCAGCCAAGTCGTAAACACCGGGGAGCTGTTTTTT. Translation: CASSQVVNTGELFF.

The chain couples TRBV11-2 to TRBJ1-4; D perhaps matches TRBD1 (6 bases). The V and J ends lost 2 bases and 8 bases respectively, with 15 bases between them. The CDR3 has 15 amino acids. Germline assignment: CDR1 SGHAT and CDR2 FQNNGV. The CDR3 spells CASSLNPTGGEKLFF. The CDR3 nucleotides are TGTGCCAGCAGCTTAAACCCGACAGGAGGAGAAAAACTGTTTTTT.

The chain recombines TRBV10-2 with TRBJ1-5; D ambiguous. The ends were cut back, 6 bases at V and 6 bases at J, with 12 bases in the middle. CDR1 and CDR2 from the germline V gene are WSHSY and SAAADI. The length of the CDR3 is 13 residues. CDR3 DNA: TGCGCCAGCAGCCAGAGGCCCGGTCAGCCCCAGCATTTT. Its translation: CASSQRPGQPQHF.

V and J are TRBV19 and TRBJ2-1; TRBD2 is a possible D gene (6 bases). V lost 6 bases, J lost 0 bases, and 12 bases lay in between. The germline gives CDR1 LNHDA, CDR2 SQIVND (reference sequence). The CDR3 is 15 amino acids. CDR3 sequence (DNA): TGTGCCAGTAGCCAGGACTACCGCTCCTACAATGAGCAGTTCTTC. This gives the protein CASSQDYRSYNEQFF.

V usage is TRBV3-1 (or the pseudogene TRBV3-2) and J usage is TRBJ2-3; 9 bases are a match to TRBD2. Germline V lookup: CDR1 LGHDT, CDR2 YNNKEL (reference sequence). Trimming took 4 bases from V and 6 from J; bases not matched to a gene: 11. The CDR3 has 16 residues. This CDR3 reads CASSRTHLAGRDTQYF. CDR3 DNA sequence: TGTGCCAGCAGCCGTACACATCTAGCGGGACGGGATACGCAGTATTTT.

The chain is built from TRBV6-5 and TRBJ2-3; D may be TRBD1 (6 bases). The germline V gene has CDR1 MNHEY and CDR2 SVGAGI. The CDR3 is 13 residues long. V lost 6 bases to trimming and J lost 0 bases, with 7 bases between them. The CDR3 is CASRQGSTDTQYF. The CDR3 DNA reads as TGTGCCAGCAGACAGGGTAGCACAGATACGCAGTATTTT.

This chain uses TRBV4-1 with TRBJ1-6, with no clear D. V lost 1 base and J lost 0, with 7 bases in between. The CDR3 sequence is 16 residues long. Germline CDR1 and CDR2: MGHRA and YSYEKL. DNA for the CDR3: TGCGCCAGCAGCCAAGGTTACATCTCCTATAATTCACCCCTCCACTTT. Translation: CASSQGYISYNSPLHF.

The chain employs TRBV18 and TRBJ2-3, with 14 bases fitting TRBD2. J was trimmed by 1 base and V by 0 bases; bases with no gene match: 6. Per germline, CDR1 KGHSH and CDR2 LQKENI. This CDR3 is 19 amino acids long. DNA of the CDR3: TGTGCCAGCTCACCACCCGGGACTAGCGGGAGATGGGGCACAGATACGCAGTATTTT. The encoded protein is CASSPPGTSGRWGTDTQYF. Full variable domain (rest looked up from reference TRBV18 and TRBJ2-3): NAGVMQNPRHLVRRRGQEARLRCSPMKGHSHVYWYRQLPEEGLKFMVYLQKENIIDESGMPKERFSAEFPKEGPSILRIQQVVRGDSAAYFCASSPPGTSGRWGTDTQYFGPGTRLTVL.

The chain joins TRBV19 to TRBJ1-5, with D uncertain. Germline loops: CDR1 LNHDA, CDR2 SQIVND (reference sequence). Trimming stripped 2 bases from V and 0 bases from J, with 8 bases between. There are 15 residues in the CDR3. CDR3 nucleotides: TGTGCCAGTAGTATACTAGGCAATAGCAATCAGCCCCAGCATTTT. This codes for CASSILGNSNQPQHF. The entire variable domain, with the rest obtained from reference TRBV19 and TRBJ1-5, is as follows: DGGITQSPKYLFRKEGQNVTLSCEQNLNHDAMYWYRQDPGQGLRLIYYSQIVNDFQKGDIAEGYSVSREKKESFPLTVTSAQKNPTAFYLCASSILGNSNQPQHFGDGTRLSIL.

This chain joins TRBV27 and TRBJ1-6; D is possibly TRBD1 (6 bases). V dropped 6 bases and J dropped 8 bases, with 23 bases sitting between them. Germline V lookup: CDR1 MNHEY, CDR2 SMNVEV (reference sequence). This CDR3 region has 17 residues. For the CDR3, the DNA is TGTGCCAGCAGAATTCGGCGGAACAGGGAAAGGGATTCACCCCTCCACTTT. It yields the protein CASRIRRNRERDSPLHF.

This chain joins TRBV5-1 and TRBJ2-5; tentatively, D is TRBD1 (5 bases). Trimming removed 3 bases at V and 2 bases at J, with 11 bases between. CDR1 is SGHRS and CDR2 is YFSETQ in the germline V gene. The CDR3 is made up of 14 amino acids. CDR3 region: CASSSGNTQETQYF. The CDR3 coding sequence is TGCGCCAGCAGCTCAGGGAACACACAAGAGACCCAGTACTTC.

V and J are TRBV2 and TRBJ1-4; maybe TRBD1 (5 bases). With 3 bases removed from V and 4 bases from J, the gap between germline ends came to 12 bases. The CDR3 runs 15 residues. Germline CDR1 reads SNHLY; CDR2 reads FYNNEI. Written as DNA, the CDR3 is TGTGCCAGCAGTGATCGAGGACAAGTTAATGAAAAACTGTTTTTT. This translates into CASSDRGQVNEKLFF.

The chain employs TRBV7-2 and TRBJ2-3; TRBD2 matches 8 bases. Looked up from germline, CDR1 is SGHTA and CDR2 is FQGNSA. The ends lost 1 base at V and 11 bases at J; junction bases unmatched: 5. CDR3 length: 13 residues. The CDR3 reads CASSLGNGRGQYF. CDR3 coding DNA: TGTGCCAGCAGCTTAGGGAACGGGAGGGGGCAGTATTTT.

This clone was detected once. V and J are TRBV10-3 and TRBJ2-7; D is unresolved. Germline V gene lookup returns CDR1 ENHRY and CDR2 SYGVKD. This CDR3 has 15 amino acids. The V end was cut by 8 bases, the J end by 0 bases, with 17 bases between. The CDR3 DNA reads TGTGCCATCGTCATACGCGTCCAGGCCTCCTACGAGCAGTACTTC. Translated: CAIVIRVQASYEQYF.

This chain uses TRBV29-1 with TRBJ1-2; 11 nucleotides match TRBD1. The V segment lost 3 bases and the J segment 4 bases; nucleotides outside the gene matches: 1. Per germline, CDR1 SQVTM and CDR2 ANQGSEA. The CDR3 runs to 13 residues. CDR3 amino acids: CSVEDRGLYGYTF. CDR3 nucleotide sequence: TGCAGCGTTGAGGACAGGGGGCTCTATGGCTACACCTTC.

The CDR3 here is CASSTRSSGANVLTF. DNA of the CDR3: TGTGCCAGCAGCACTAGGTCCTCTGGGGCCAACGTCCTGACTTTC. This rearrangement joins TRBV21-1 to TRBJ2-6; TRBD2, the table's D call, lacks a check against the DNA. TRBV21-1 is classified as a pseudogene. The CDR3 covers 15 residues.